A single sample gave rise to the 2 T cell receptor beta chains below, sequenced in a study of beta chain features in type 1 diabetes. Study-level results: Patients with Type 1 diabetes showed moderately but significantly shorter TCRB CDR3s in all four CD4+ subsets.

Expressed TCRB transcripts got sequenced, as all isolated RNA was reverse transcribed. The repertoire was sequenced with immunoSEQ multiplex PCR; TCRdb's copy has only in-frame clones and lacks some. Of approximately 600,000 clones listed, around 11% are singletons. These receptors have no known antigen. The sequencing input was naive CD4+ T cells from blood. Receptor source: a man aged 25 to 40 with type 1 diabetes.

There are a few counts of this clone. J is TRBJ1-6 and V is TRBV10-3; no clear D gene. Germline loops: CDR1 ENHRY, CDR2 SYGVKD. V lost 1 base, J lost 8 bases, and 12 bases lay in between. CDR3 size: 15 residues. The CDR3 DNA reads as TGTGCCATCAGTGAGTTCGGTATCGATGATTCACCCCTCCACTTT. Its protein product is CAISEFGIDDSPLHF.

The rearrangement uses TRBV9 and TRBJ2-6, with a weak D call TRBD1 (6 bases). Trimming removed 3 bases from V and 2 bases from J, with 18 bases in between. The germline V gene encodes CDR1 SGDLS and CDR2 YYNGEE. The length of the CDR3 is 18 residues. The CDR3 loop is CASSAFPGHKAGANVLTF. The CDR3 DNA sequence: TGTGCCAGCAGCGCCTTCCCGGGACATAAGGCTGGGGCCAACGTCCTGACTTTC.